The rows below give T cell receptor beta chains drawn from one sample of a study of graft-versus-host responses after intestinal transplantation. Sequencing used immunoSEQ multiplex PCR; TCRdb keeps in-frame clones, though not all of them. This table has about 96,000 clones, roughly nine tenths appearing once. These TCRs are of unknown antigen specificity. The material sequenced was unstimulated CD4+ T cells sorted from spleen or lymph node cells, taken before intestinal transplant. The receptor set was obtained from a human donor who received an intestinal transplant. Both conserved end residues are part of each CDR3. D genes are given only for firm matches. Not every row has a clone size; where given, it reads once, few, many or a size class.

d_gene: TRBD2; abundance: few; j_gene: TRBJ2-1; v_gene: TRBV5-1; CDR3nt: TGCGCCAGCAGCTTCCGCGGGACTAGCGGGGGGGTTTACAATGAGCAGTTCTTC; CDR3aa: CASSFRGTSGGVYNEQFF
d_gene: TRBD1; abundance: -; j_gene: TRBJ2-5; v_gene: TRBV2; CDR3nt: TGTGCCAGCAATCGACAGGGTCTAGGGAAAGAGACCCAGTACTTC; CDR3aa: CASNRQGLGKETQYF
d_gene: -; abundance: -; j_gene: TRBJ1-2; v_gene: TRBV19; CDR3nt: TGTGCCAGTAGTGCAGGGTGGGACTATGGCTACACCTTC; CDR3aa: CASSAGWDYGYTF
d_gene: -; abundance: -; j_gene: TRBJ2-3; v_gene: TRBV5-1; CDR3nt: TGCGCCAGCAGCTTGGCACAGTCCACAGATACGCAGTATTTT; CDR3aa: CASSLAQSTDTQYF
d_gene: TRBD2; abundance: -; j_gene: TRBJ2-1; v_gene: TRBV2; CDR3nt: TGTGCCAGCAAGGGACTAGCGGGAGAGAAGGGGTACAATGAGCAGTTCTTC; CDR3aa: CASKGLAGEKGYNEQFF
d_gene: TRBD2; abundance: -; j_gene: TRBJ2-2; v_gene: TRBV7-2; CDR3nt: TGTGCCAGCAGCTTACTAGCGGGAGTGGGCCGGGAGCTGTTTTTT; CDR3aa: CASSLLAGVGRELFF
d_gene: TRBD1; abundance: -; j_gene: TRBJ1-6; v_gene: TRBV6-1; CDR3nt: TGTGCCAGCAGTGGCAGGACAGGGGGTTCCGAGGGTGTTGATTCACCCCTCCACTTT; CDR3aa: CASSGRTGGSEGVDSPLHF
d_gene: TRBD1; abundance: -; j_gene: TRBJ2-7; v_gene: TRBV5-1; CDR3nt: TGCGCCAGCAGGATCAGGGGGCTAGAGGACGAGCAGTACTTC; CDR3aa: CASRIRGLEDEQYF
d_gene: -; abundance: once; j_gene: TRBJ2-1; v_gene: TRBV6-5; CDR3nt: TGTGCCAGCAGTTCCAGGGGTTGGGAGCAGTTCTTC; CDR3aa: CASSSRGWEQFF
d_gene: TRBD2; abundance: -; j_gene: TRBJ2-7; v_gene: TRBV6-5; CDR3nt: TGTGCCAGCCGACTTGGGGGGAGGGCCCACGAGCAGTACTTC; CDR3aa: CASRLGGRAHEQYF
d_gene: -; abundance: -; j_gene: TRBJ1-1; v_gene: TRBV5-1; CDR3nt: TGCGCCAGCAGCTTGAAAGAGGGCCTGGGCATTGGGAACACTGAAGCTTTCTTT; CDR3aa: CASSLKEGLGIGNTEAFF
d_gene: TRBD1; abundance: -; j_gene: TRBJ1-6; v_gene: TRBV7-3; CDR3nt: TGTGCCGGAAAAACAGGGGCTTATTCACCCCTCCACTTT; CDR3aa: CAGKTGAYSPLHF
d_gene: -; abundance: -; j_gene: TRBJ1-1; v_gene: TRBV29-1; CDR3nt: TGCAGCGTTGGGGGCAGGGCATCCCCTAGATCTTTCTTT; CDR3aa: CSVGGRASPRSFF
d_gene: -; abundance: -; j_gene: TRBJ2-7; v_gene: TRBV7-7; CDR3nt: TGTGCCAGCTCTGAGGGAACGTGCTACGAGCAGTACTTC; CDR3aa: CASSEGTCYEQYF
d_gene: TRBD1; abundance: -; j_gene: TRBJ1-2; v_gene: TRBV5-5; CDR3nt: TGTGCCAGCAGCCCCCCAGGGGGACAGGGTATCGCTGGCGGCTACACCTTC; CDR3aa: CASSPPGGQGIAGGYTF
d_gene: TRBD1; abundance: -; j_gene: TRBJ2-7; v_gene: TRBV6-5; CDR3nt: TGTGCCAGCAGTTACTTTTCCGGGACAGGGGGCTACGAGCAGTACTTC; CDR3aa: CASSYFSGTGGYEQYF
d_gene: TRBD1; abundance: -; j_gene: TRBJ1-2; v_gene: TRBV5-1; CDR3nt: TGCGCCAGCAGCCCATTTCCATCAGACAGGGCTGGCTACACCTTC; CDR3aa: CASSPFPSDRAGYTF
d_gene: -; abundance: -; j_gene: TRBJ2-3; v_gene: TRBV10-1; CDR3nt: TGCGCCAGCAGTGGAGGGGGAGTTGGAGATACGCAGTATTTT; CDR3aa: CASSGGGVGDTQYF
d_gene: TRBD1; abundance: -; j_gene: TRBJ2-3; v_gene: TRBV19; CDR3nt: TGTGCCAGTAGTGACAGGGGGCGCCTGGGCACAGATACGCAGTATTTT; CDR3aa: CASSDRGRLGTDTQYF
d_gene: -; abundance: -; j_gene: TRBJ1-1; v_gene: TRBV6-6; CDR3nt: TGTGCCAGCCAGAGGGACATTTTGACTGAAGCTTTCTTT; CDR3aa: CASQRDILTEAFF
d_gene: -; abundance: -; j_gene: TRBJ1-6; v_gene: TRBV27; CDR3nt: TGTGCCAGCAGGACTGGGTATAATTCACCCCTCCACTTT; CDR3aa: CASRTGYNSPLHF
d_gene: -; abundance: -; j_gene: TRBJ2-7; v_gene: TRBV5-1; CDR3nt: TGCGCCAGCAGCTTGCCCAGGGAAGGGCAATACGAGCAGTACTTC; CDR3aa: CASSLPREGQYEQYF
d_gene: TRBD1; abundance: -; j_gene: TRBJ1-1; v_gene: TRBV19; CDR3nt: TGTGCCAGTAGTCCCATCGTAAACAGGGGGCTAGAAGCTTTCTTT; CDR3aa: CASSPIVNRGLEAFF
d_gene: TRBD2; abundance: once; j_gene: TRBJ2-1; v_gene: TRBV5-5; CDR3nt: TGTGCCAGCAGCTTCACGGGGACTAGCGGAAATGAGCAGTTCTTC; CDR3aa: CASSFTGTSGNEQFF
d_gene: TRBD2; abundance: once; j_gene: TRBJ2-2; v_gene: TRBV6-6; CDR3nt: TGTGCCAGCAGGACTAGCGGGAGCCCCGGGGAGCTGTTTTTT; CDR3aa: CASRTSGSPGELFF
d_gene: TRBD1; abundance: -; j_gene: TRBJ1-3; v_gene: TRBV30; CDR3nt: TGTGCCTGTACAGGGGGCGGAAACACCATATATTTT; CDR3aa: CACTGGGNTIYF
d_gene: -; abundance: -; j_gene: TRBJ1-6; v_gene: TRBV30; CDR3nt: TGTGCCTCCAAGGGGGACGGAAATTCACCCCTCCACTTT; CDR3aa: CASKGDGNSPLHF
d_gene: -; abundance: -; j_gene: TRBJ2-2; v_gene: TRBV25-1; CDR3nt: TGTGCCAGCAGCTACCGGGAGAACACCGGGGAGCTGTTTTTT; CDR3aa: CASSYRENTGELFF
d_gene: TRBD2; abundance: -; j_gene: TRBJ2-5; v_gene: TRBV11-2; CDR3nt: TGTGCCAGCAGCGAGCTAGCGGGGGGGGTGGAGACCCAGTACTTC; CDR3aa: CASSELAGGVETQYF
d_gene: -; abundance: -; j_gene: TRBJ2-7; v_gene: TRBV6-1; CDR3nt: TGTGCCAGCAGCCCTACCGGGAGATACTCCGAGCAGTACTTC; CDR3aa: CASSPTGRYSEQYF
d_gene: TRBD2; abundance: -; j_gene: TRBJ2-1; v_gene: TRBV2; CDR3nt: TGTGCCAGCAGTCTCCTGGGGGCGGGAGGGAACAATGAGCAGTTCTTC; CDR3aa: CASSLLGAGGNNEQFF
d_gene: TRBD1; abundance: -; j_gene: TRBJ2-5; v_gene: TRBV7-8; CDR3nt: TGTGCCAGCAGCCCCCTGGGGGGACAGGCCCGGGAGACCCAGTACTTC; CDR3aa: CASSPLGGQARETQYF
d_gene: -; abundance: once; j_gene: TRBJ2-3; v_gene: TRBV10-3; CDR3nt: TGTGCCATCAGTGAGTCATCAGGCACAGATACGCAGTATTTT; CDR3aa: CAISESSGTDTQYF
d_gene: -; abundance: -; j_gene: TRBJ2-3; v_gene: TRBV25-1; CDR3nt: TGTGCCACCAGAGGGCGGGGGCCAGATACGCAGTATTTT; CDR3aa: CATRGRGPDTQYF
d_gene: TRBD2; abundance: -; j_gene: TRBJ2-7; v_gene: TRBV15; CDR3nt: TGTGCCACCAGCAGAGGGTTCGTAGCGGGGGACTACGGGCAGTACTTC; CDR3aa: CATSRGFVAGDYGQYF